This T cell receptor beta chain was captured by sequencing in a study of shared clonotypes between healthy human individuals. CDR3 length: 12 amino acids. Per the germline V gene, CDR1 is WNHNN and CDR2 is SYGVQD (reference sequence). V lost 6 bases to trimming and J lost 2 bases, with 5 bases between them. Sequencing was performed with immunoSEQ multiplex PCR; in TCRdb, only in-frame clones are kept and a portion is missing. The sample consists of over a million clones, more than 95% of them appearing once. Sequenced input: naive CD4+ T cells sorted from blood. Subset given: CD45RA+ positively selected. The chain joins TRBV10-1 to TRBJ1-3, with unresolved D. The TCR comes from a man between 25 and 39 years old in good health. The CDR3, as DNA: TGCGCCAGCAGAGGGACTGGAAACACCATATATTTT. Protein product: CASRGTGNTIYF.